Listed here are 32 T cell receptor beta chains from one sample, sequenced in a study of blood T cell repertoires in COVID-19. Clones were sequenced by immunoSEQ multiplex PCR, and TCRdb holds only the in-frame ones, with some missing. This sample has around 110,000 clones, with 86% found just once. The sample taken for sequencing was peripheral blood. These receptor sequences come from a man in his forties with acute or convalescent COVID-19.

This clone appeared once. The CDR3 DNA is TGTGCCAGCAGGCCAACAGGGAAGGATGAGCAGTTCTTC. Amino acids: CASRPTGKDEQFF. The chain links TRBV12-3 or TRBV12-4 to TRBJ2-1, with D tentatively TRBD1 (6 bases). The CDR3 runs 13 residues. V gave up 6 bases and J gave up 8 bases, with 14 bases separating them.

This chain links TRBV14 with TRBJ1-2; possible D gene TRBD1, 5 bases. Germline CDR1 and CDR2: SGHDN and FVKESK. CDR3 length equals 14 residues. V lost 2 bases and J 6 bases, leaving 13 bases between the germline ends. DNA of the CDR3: TGTGCCAGCAGCCAAAATTGGGGCCACGATGGCTACACCTTC. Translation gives CASSQNWGHDGYTF.

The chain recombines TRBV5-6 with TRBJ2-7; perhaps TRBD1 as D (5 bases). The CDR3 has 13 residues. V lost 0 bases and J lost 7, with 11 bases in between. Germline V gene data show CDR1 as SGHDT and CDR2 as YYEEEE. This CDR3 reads CASSLVGAGEQYF. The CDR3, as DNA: TGTGCCAGCAGCTTGGTTGGGGCTGGGGAGCAGTACTTC.

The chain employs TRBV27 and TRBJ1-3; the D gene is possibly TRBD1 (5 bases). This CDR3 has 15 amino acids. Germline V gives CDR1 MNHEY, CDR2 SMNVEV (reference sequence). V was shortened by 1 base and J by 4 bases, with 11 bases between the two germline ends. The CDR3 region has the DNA TGTGCCAGCAGTTTATTGGGGGGATCGGGAAACACCATATATTTT. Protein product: CASSLLGGSGNTIYF.

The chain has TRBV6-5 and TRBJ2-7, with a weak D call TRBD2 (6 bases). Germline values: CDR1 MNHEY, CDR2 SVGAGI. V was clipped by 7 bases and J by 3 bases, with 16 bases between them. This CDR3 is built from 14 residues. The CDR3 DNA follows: TGTGCCAGCACCCGGGGAGGCAGGAGCTACGAGCAGTACTTC. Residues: CASTRGGRSYEQYF.

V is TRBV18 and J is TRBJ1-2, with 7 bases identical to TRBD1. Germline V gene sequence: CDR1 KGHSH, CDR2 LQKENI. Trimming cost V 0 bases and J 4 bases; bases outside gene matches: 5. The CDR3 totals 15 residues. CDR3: CASSPPTTGVYGYTF. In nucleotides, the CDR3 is TGTGCCAGCTCACCACCGACCACAGGGGTCTATGGCTACACCTTC.

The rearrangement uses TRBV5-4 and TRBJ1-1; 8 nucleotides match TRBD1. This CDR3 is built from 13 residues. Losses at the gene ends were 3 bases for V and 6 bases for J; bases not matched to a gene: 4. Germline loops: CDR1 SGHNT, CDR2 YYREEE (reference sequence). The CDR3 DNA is TGTGCCAGCAGCTCGGACAGGGCCCCTGAAGCTTTCTTT. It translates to CASSSDRAPEAFF.

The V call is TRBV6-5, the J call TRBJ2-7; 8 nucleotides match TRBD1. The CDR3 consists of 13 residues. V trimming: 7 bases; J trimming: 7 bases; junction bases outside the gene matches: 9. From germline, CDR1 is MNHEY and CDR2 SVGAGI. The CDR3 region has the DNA TGTGCCAGCAAACTGGGACAGGTTGGGGAGCAGTACTTC. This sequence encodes CASKLGQVGEQYF.

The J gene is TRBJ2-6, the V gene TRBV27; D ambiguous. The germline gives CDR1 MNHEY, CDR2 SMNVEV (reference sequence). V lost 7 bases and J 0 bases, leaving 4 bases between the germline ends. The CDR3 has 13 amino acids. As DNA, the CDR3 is TGTGCCAGCACCCACTCTGGGGCCAACGTCCTGACTTTC. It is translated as CASTHSGANVLTF.

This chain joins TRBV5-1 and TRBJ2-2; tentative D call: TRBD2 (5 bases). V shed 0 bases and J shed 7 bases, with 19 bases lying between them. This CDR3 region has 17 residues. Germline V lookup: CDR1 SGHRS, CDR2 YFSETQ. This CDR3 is CASSLDPPSTSYGELFF. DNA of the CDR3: TGCGCCAGCAGCTTGGACCCCCCCTCTACTAGTTACGGGGAGCTGTTTTTT.

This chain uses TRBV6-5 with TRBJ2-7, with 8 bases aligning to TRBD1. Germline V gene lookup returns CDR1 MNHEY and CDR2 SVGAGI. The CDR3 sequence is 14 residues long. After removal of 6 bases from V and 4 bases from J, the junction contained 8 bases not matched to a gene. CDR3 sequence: CASRMRDRQYEQYF. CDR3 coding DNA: TGTGCCAGCAGGATGAGGGACAGGCAGTACGAGCAGTACTTC.

As DNA, the CDR3 is TGCGCCAGCAGCGGGACAGGGGCCTCCTACGAGCAGTACTTC. Encoded protein: CASSGTGASYEQYF. The chain carries TRBV5-1 and TRBJ2-7; 10 bases agree with TRBD1. Per the germline V gene, CDR1 is SGHRS and CDR2 is YFSETQ. With V trimmed by 4 bases and J by 0 bases, 1 base remained unmatched. CDR3 length equals 14 residues.

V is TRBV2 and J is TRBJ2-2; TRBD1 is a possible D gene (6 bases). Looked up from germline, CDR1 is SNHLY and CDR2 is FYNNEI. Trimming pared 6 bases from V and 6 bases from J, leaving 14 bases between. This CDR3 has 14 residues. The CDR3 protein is CASSRLGASGELFF. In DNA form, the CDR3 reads TGTGCCAGCAGCCGTCTGGGGGCGTCCGGGGAGCTGTTTTTT. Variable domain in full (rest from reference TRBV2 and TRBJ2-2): EPEVTQTPSHQVTQMGQEVILRCVPISNHLYFYWYRQILGQKVEFLVSFYNNEISEKSEIFDDQFSVERPDGSNFTLKIRSTKLEDSAMYFCASSRLGASGELFFGEGSRLTVL.

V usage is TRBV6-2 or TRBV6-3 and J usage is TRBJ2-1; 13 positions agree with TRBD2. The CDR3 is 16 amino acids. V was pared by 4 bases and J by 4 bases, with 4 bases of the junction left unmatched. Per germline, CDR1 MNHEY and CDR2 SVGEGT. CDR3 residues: CASSSLTSGGYNEQFF. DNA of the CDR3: TGTGCCAGCAGTTCCCTGACTAGCGGGGGGTACAATGAGCAGTTCTTC.

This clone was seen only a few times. As DNA, the CDR3 is TGTGCCAGCAGCCTCGGGGACAGACCCTACGAGCAGTACTTC. It is translated as CASSLGDRPYEQYF. This chain links TRBV5-6 with TRBJ2-7; 7 bases align to TRBD1. The V gene's germline CDR1 is SGHDT and CDR2 YYEEEE. V trimming: 4 bases; J trimming: 2 bases; junction bases outside the gene matches: 6. This CDR3 region has 14 residues.

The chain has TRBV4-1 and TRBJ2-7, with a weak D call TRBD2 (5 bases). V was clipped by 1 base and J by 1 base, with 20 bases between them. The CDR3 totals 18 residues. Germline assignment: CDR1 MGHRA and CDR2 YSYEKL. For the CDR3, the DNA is TGCGCCAGCAGCCAAGTAGATTTCCTACCTGGGGAGTCCTACGAGCAGTACTTC. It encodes CASSQVDFLPGESYEQYF.

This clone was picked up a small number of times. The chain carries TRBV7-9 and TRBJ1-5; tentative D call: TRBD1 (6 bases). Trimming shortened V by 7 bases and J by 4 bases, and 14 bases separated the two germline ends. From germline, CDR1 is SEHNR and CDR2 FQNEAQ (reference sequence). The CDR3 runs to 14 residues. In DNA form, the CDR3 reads TGTGCCAGCACCCCGTCAGGGGAGAATCAGCCCCAGCATTTT. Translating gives CASTPSGENQPQHF.

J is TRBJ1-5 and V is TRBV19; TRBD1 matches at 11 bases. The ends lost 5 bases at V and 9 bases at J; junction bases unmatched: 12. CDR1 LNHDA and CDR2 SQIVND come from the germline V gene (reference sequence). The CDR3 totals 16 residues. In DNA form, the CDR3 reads TGTGCCAGTAGTTCCCCGGGACAGGGGGAAGTGGGGCCCCAGCATTTT. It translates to CASSSPGQGEVGPQHF.

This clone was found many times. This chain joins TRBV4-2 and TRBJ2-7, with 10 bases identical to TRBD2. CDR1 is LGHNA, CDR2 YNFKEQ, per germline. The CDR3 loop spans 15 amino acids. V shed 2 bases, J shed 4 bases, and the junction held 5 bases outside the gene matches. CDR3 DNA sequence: TGTGCCAGCAGCCAATCTAGCGGGGGCTCATACGAGCAGTACTTC. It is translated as CASSQSSGGSYEQYF.

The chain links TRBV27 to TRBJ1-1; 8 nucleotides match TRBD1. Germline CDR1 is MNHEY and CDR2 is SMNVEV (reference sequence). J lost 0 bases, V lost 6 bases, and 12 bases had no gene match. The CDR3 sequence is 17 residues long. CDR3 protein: CASRSPLDRDLNTEAFF. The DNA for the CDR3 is TGTGCCAGCAGATCTCCCCTGGACAGGGACTTGAACACTGAAGCTTTCTTT.

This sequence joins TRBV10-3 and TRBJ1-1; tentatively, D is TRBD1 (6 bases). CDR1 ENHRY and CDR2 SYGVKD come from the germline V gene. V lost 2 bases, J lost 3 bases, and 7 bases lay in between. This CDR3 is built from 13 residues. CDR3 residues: CAISEGGYTEAFF. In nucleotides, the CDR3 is TGTGCCATCAGTGAGGGGGGCTACACTGAAGCTTTCTTT.

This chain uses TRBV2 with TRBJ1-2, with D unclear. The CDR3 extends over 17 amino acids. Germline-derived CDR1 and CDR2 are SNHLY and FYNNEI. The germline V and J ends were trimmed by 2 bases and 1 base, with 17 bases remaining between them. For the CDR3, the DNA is TGTGCCAGCAGTGAAAAGGAATTTGGACTCAGTAACTATGGCTACACCTTC. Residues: CASSEKEFGLSNYGYTF.

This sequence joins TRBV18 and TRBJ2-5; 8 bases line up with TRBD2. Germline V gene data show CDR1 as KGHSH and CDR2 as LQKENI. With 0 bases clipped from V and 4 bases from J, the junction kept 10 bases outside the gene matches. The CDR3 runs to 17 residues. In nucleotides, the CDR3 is TGTGCCAGCTCACCACCGTTAAGTCTAGCGGGCGGAGAGACCCAGTACTTC. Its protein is CASSPPLSLAGGETQYF.

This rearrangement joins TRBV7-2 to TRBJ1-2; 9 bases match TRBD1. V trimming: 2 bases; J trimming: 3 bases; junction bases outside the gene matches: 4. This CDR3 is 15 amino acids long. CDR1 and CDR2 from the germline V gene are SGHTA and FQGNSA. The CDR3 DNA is TGTGCCAGCAGCTTATATACAGGGGGCGACTATGGCTACACCTTC. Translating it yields CASSLYTGGDYGYTF.

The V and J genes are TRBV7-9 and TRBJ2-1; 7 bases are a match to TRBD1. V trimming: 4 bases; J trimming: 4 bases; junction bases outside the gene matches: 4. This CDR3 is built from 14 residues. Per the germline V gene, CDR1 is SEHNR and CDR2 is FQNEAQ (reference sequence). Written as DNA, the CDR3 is TGTGCCAGCAGCTCCCGGGACAGATACAATGAGCAGTTCTTC. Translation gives CASSSRDRYNEQFF.

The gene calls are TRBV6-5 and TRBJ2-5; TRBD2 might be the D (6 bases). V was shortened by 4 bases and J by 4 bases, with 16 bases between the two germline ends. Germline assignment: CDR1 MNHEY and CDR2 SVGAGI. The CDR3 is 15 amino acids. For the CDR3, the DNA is TGTGCCAGCAGTTCTTGGAGGGGCGAAGGAGAGACCCAGTACTTC. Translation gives CASSSWRGEGETQYF.

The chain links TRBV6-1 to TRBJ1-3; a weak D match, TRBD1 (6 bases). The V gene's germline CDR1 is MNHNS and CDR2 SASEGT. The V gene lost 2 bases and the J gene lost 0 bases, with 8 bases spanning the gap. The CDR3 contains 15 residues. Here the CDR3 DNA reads TGTGCCAGCAGTGAATTGGGGGCCTCTGGAAACACCATATATTTT. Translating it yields CASSELGASGNTIYF.

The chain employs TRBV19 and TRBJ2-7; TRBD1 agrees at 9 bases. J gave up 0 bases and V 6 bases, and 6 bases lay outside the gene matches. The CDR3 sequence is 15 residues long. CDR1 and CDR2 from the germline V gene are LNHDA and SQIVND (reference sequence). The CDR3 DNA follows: TGTGCCAGTAGCACGGGACAGGGATACTCCTACGAGCAGTACTTC. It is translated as CASSTGQGYSYEQYF.

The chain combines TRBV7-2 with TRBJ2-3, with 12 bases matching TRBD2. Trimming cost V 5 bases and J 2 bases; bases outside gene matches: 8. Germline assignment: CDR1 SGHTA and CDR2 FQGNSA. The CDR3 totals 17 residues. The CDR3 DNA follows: TGTGCCAGCAGCACTAGCGGGGGGCTACGGGACACAGATACGCAGTATTTT. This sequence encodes CASSTSGGLRDTDTQYF.

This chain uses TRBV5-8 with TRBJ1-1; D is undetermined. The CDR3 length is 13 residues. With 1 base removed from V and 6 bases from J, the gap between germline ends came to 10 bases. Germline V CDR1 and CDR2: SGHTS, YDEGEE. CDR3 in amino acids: CASSLIGIAEAFF. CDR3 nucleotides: TGTGCCAGCAGCTTGATCGGTATCGCTGAAGCTTTCTTT. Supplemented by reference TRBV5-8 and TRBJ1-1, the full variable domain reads EAGVTQSPTHLIKTRGQQATLRCSPISGHTSVYWYQQALGLGLQFLLWYDEGEERNRGNFPPRFSGRQFPNYSSELNVNALELEDSALYLCASSLIGIAEAFFGQGTRLTVV.

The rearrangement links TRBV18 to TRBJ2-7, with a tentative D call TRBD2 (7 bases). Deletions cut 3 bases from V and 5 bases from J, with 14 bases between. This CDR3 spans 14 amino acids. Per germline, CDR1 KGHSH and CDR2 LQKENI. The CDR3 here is CASSPGGAQDEQYF. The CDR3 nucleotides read TGTGCCAGCTCACCGGGGGGGGCCCAGGACGAGCAGTACTTC. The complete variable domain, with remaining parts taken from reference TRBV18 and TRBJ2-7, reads NAGVMQNPRHLVRRRGQEARLRCSPMKGHSHVYWYRQLPEEGLKFMVYLQKENIIDESGMPKERFSAEFPKEGPSILRIQQVVRGDSAAYFCASSPGGAQDEQYFGPGTRLTVT.

CDR3 sequence: CASRRPGGETQYF. In DNA form, the CDR3 reads TGTGCCAGCAGAAGACCTGGAGGAGAGACCCAGTACTTC. The V gene is TRBV6-5, the J gene TRBJ2-5; possibly TRBD2 for D (5 bases). The CDR3 is 13 residues long. From germline, CDR1 is MNHEY and CDR2 SVGAGI. The V and J ends lost 6 bases and 4 bases respectively, with 12 bases between them.